These T cell receptor beta chains were read from a single sample in a study of cytomegalovirus exposure and HLA in healthy donors. Clones were sequenced by immunoSEQ multiplex PCR, and TCRdb holds only the in-frame ones, with some missing. Of roughly 150,000 clones in the sample, 75% to 85% were seen once. Specimen: PBMCs. These receptor sequences come from a woman aged 18 to 35 in good health and CMV-seronegative. The CDR3 runs from the conserved cysteine through the conserved F or W.

V: TRBV19; J: TRBJ1-2; CDR3: CASSMSRILINYGYTF
V: TRBV2; J: TRBJ2-5; CDR3: CASRGPEYQETQYF
V: TRBV10-1; J: TRBJ1-1; CDR3: CVSSGKGKGGEAFF
V: TRBV18; J: TRBJ1-1; CDR3: CASSQGGNTEAFF
V: TRBV19; J: TRBJ1-1; CDR3: CASSFAGFQTEAFF
V: TRBV6-1; J: TRBJ2-2; CDR3: CASSEGPEGGELFF
V: TRBV6-5; J: TRBJ1-2; CDR3: CASRTGAYGYTF
V: TRBV5-1; J: TRBJ2-1; CDR3: CASTISGTTNNEQFF
V: TRBV18; J: TRBJ2-5; CDR3: CASSPPYREETQYF
V: TRBV18; J: TRBJ1-1; CDR3: CASSPETGGSTEAFF
V: TRBV7-9; J: TRBJ1-2; CDR3: CSSSSDRVELRGYTF
V: TRBV7-9; J: TRBJ1-6; CDR3: CASSLGPFSTSPLHF
V: TRBV11-3; J: TRBJ2-2; CDR3: CASSSPGLAGNTGELFF
V: TRBV10-3; J: TRBJ1-5; CDR3: CAISEVQGNQPQHF
V: TRBV4-1; J: TRBJ2-7; CDR3: CASSQDFRWERIYEQYF
V: TRBV6-4; J: TRBJ2-5; CDR3: CASSDQAGGRETQYF
V: TRBV2; J: TRBJ1-2; CDR3: CATRVGDYGYTF
V: TRBV14; J: TRBJ2-1; CDR3: CASSSGTGISNEQFF
V: TRBV18; J: TRBJ1-3; CDR3: CASSEGVNSGNTIYF
V: TRBV6-5; J: TRBJ1-4; CDR3: CASSYTVDRGKLFF
V: TRBV11-2; J: TRBJ2-1; CDR3: CASSQSGQGGDEQFF
V: TRBV28; J: TRBJ1-5; CDR3: CASSLSGGLGNQPQHF
V: TRBV5-3; J: TRBJ1-2; CDR3: CARSLRGGRDYGYTF
V: TRBV5-4; J: TRBJ1-4; CDR3: CASSLGGLATNEKLFF
V: TRBV27; J: TRBJ2-1; CDR3: CASRGGASVSSYNEQFF
V: TRBV4-1; J: TRBJ2-7; CDR3: CASSFPQGYEQYF
V: TRBV19; J: TRBJ1-5; CDR3: CASSMGQGAYQPQHF
V: TRBV5-1; J: TRBJ1-3; CDR3: CASSFAGGTGNTIYF
V: TRBV19; J: TRBJ1-5; CDR3: CASKNLGTGGRIVQPQHF
V: TRBV25-1; J: TRBJ2-7; CDR3: CASTGYYEQYF
V: TRBV2; J: TRBJ2-7; CDR3: CASSPTAYEQYF
V: TRBV10-2; J: TRBJ1-4; CDR3: CASSDFLDRVTNEKLFF
V: TRBV7-7; J: TRBJ2-1; CDR3: CASSLDRNNEQFF
V: TRBV18; J: TRBJ1-2; CDR3: CASSPSRGGGNYGYTF
V: TRBV19; J: TRBJ1-5; CDR3: CASSIVGGGGNQPQHF
V: TRBV7-9; J: TRBJ1-2; CDR3: CASSSRDVYGYTF
V: TRBV12-5; J: TRBJ2-5; CDR3: CASGLTGGREETQYF
V: TRBV7-2; J: TRBJ2-7; CDR3: CASSFLLAGPYEQYF
V: TRBV6-1; J: TRBJ1-5; CDR3: CASRDPGGYQPQHF
V: TRBV6-6; J: TRBJ2-1; CDR3: CASSQTTSGGEQFF
V: TRBV7-9; J: TRBJ2-1; CDR3: CASSSRGQVNNEQFF
V: TRBV15; J: TRBJ1-5; CDR3: CATSRSYYNRDRAHQPQHF
V: TRBV5-1; J: TRBJ1-2; CDR3: CASSMDSNYGYTF
V: TRBV2; J: TRBJ2-6; CDR3: CASSQTGYGANVLTF
V: TRBV18; J: TRBJ1-5; CDR3: CASSPTRTQVGQPQHF
V: TRBV7-2; J: TRBJ2-1; CDR3: CASSHRVTSGHYNEQFF
V: TRBV10-1; J: TRBJ2-5; CDR3: CASSEELAGETQYF
V: TRBV19; J: TRBJ1-5; CDR3: CASTRGRGAGNQPQHF
V: TRBV15; J: -; CDR3: CATSRDQGGLSYEQYF